The 7 T cell receptor beta chains listed next were all sequenced from one sample in a study of spatial heterogeneity in lung cancer (dated by TCRdb to about 2019). Library prep was done by 5' RACE. The run used a NextSeq 500. The public reads were quality trimmed at Q25 with fastp and then assembled into clones with MiXCR by TCRdb, keeping productive beta chains. Entries that share a CDR3 protein sequence are merged under the most common genes and DNA. For this sample the table gives about 48,000 distinct CDR3 sequences, of which 5.3% were detected only once. The ten largest clones represent 11% of the sample. The time point label for this specimen denotes: sample taken at primary tumor resection. The material sequenced was PBMCs, taken at surgery. These receptors were taken from a male donor with early-stage non-small cell lung cancer.

In this sample, this clonotype turned up many times. The chain has TRBV5-1 and TRBJ2-3; 7 bases agree with TRBD2. The CDR3 covers 17 residues. Germline V gene lookup returns CDR1 SGHRS and CDR2 YFSETQ. Trimming cost V 1 base and J 5 bases; bases outside gene matches: 13. CDR3 region: CASSLPSLAGAGDTQYF. As DNA, the CDR3 is TGCGCCAGCAGCTTGCCATCCCTGGCGGGAGCGGGAGATACGCAGTATTTT.

This clonotype was found a few times. This chain joins TRBV6-6 and TRBJ1-2, with 11 bases that match TRBD1. The CDR3 covers 16 residues. Germline CDR1 and CDR2: MNHNY and SVGAGI (reference sequence). Trimming at V came to 0 bases and at J to 3 bases, leaving 3 bases not matched to a gene. The CDR3 DNA reads TGTGCCAGCAGTTACTCGGACAGGGGGCGCGACTATGGCTACACCTTC. Translation gives CASSYSDRGRDYGYTF.

This chain connects TRBV15 to TRBJ2-3; no reliable D call. This CDR3 spans 14 amino acids. Germline CDR1 is LNHNV and CDR2 is YYDKDF (reference sequence). With 5 bases removed from V and 0 bases from J, the gap between germline ends came to 9 bases. CDR3 DNA sequence: TGTGCCACCAGCGGTGGGGAAAGCACAGATACGCAGTATTTT. This translates into CATSGGESTDTQYF.

This clonotype has at least ten counts. The J gene is TRBJ2-7, the V gene TRBV29-1; D might be TRBD1 (6 bases). Trimming pared 0 bases from V and 4 bases from J, leaving 16 bases between. The CDR3 totals 15 residues. The germline CDR1 and CDR2 sequences are SQVTM and ANQGSEA. The CDR3 nucleotides read TGCAGCGTTGAAGATCAGGGGCAGGGTCAGTACGAGCAGTACTTC. It is translated as CSVEDQGQGQYEQYF.

Many counts were recorded for this clonotype. The chain carries TRBV5-4 and TRBJ2-3, with unresolved D. CDR1 and CDR2 (germline): SGHNT, YYREEE (reference sequence). The CDR3 consists of 14 residues. The V and J ends lost 4 bases and 2 bases respectively, with 11 bases between them. The CDR3 is CASSTPKATDTQYF. CDR3 DNA sequence: TGTGCCAGCAGCACTCCTAAAGCCACAGATACGCAGTATTTT.

This clonotype was detected many times. The chain employs TRBV7-8 and TRBJ2-3, with 11 bases matching TRBD2. V lost 4 bases, J lost 0 bases, and 3 bases stayed unmatched. CDR1 and CDR2 (germline): SGHVS, FQNEAQ. The CDR3 extends over 16 amino acids. CDR3 region: CASSSRTSGSTDTQYF. CDR3 nucleotide sequence: TGTGCCAGCAGCTCAAGGACTAGCGGGAGCACAGATACGCAGTATTTT.

This clonotype was counted between two and nine times. This chain links TRBV20-1 with TRBJ2-7; 7 positions agree with TRBD1. Germline-derived CDR1 and CDR2 are DFQATT and SNEGSKA (reference sequence). CDR3 length: 12 amino acids. The V gene end was trimmed by 7 bases and the J gene end by 2 bases; junction bases not matched to a gene: 5. CDR3 sequence (DNA): TGCAGTGGGGACAGAGGAACCTACGAGCAGTACTTC. It is translated as CSGDRGTYEQYF.